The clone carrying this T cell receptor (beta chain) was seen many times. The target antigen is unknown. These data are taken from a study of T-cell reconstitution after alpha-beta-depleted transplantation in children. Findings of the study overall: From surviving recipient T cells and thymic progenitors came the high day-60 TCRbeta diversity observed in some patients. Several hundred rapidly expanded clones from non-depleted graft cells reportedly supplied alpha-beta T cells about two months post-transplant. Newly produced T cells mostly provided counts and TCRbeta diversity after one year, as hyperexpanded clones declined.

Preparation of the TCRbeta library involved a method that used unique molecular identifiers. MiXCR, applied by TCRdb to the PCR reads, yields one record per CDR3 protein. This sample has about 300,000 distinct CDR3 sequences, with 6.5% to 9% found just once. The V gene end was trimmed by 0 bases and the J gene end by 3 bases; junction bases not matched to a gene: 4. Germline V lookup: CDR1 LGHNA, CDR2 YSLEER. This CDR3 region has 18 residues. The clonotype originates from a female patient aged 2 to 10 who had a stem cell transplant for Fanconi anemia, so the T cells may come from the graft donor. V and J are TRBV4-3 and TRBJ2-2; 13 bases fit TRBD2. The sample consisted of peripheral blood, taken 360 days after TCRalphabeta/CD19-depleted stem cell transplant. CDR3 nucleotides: TGCGCCAGCAGCCAAGAGGGACTAGCGGGGATTTACACCGGGGAGCTGTTTTTT. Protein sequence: CASSQEGLAGIYTGELFF.